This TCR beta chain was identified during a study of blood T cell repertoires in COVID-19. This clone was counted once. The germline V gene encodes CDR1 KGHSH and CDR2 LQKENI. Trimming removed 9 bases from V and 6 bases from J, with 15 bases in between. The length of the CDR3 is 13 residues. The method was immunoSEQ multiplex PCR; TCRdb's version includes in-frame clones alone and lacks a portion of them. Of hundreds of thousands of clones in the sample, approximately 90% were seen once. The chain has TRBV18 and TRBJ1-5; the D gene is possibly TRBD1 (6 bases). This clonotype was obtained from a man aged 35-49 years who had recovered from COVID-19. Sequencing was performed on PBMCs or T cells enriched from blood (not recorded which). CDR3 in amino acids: CASEQGAGQPQHF. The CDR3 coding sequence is TGTGCCAGTGAACAGGGTGCTGGTCAGCCCCAGCATTTT.